Shown below are 22 T cell receptor beta chains from a single sample sequenced in a study of cytomegalovirus exposure and HLA in healthy donors (dated by TCRdb to the late 2010s). Library method: the immunoSEQ multiplex PCR assay. The multiplex PCR relied on a mix of 60 forward primers for TCR Vbeta segments and 13 reverse primers for TCR Jbeta segments. Drawn from immuneACCESS, this table holds only the in-frame rearrangements with V and J called that TCRdb kept. Clones are partly lost; checked studies trace under half to an unresolved V gene and leave the rest unexplained. A total of around 110,000 clones appear in this sample, about 74% of them only once. The leading ten clones occupy about 4.9% of the sample. The source material was PBMCs. These receptors originate from a man in his thirties or forties in good health and CMV-seropositive.

This clone was counted many times. The J gene is TRBJ1-2, the V gene TRBV2; no definite D call. V was trimmed by 3 bases and J by 4 bases, leaving 3 bases between them. CDR3 length: 11 amino acids. Per the germline V gene, CDR1 is SNHLY and CDR2 is FYNNEI. The CDR3 DNA is TGTGCCAGCAGTGAGAGCTATGGCTACACCTTC. Protein product: CASSESYGYTF.

CDR3 nucleotide sequence: TGTGCCAGCAGCTTAGGACTAGCGACCGGGGAGCTGTTTTTT. It codes for CASSLGLATGELFF. The V call is TRBV7-3, the J call TRBJ2-2; 9 bases are shared with TRBD2. Trimming cost V 2 bases and J 5 bases; bases outside gene matches: 0. CDR1 and CDR2 from the germline V gene are SGHTA and FQGTGA. The CDR3 consists of 14 residues.

The chain couples TRBV4-2 to TRBJ1-1; D is uncertain. Trimming left V 1 base short and J 10 bases short, with 7 bases between. Germline V CDR1 and CDR2: LGHNA, YNFKEQ. CDR3 size: 11 residues. The CDR3 region is CASSQGEAAFF. The CDR3, as DNA: TGTGCCAGCAGCCAAGGGGAGGCAGCTTTCTTT.

In DNA, the CDR3 is TGTGCCAGCTCACCACTGACAGGGGGGGCATACAATGAGCAGTTCTTC. This translates into CASSPLTGGAYNEQFF. This rearrangement joins TRBV18 to TRBJ2-1, with 9 positions matching TRBD1. V was pared by 1 base and J by 4 bases, with 5 bases of the junction left unmatched. CDR1 KGHSH and CDR2 LQKENI come from the germline V gene. This CDR3 has 16 amino acids. Full variable domain (missing parts from reference TRBV18 and TRBJ2-1): NAGVMQNPRHLVRRRGQEARLRCSPMKGHSHVYWYRQLPEEGLKFMVYLQKENIIDESGMPKERFSAEFPKEGPSILRIQQVVRGDSAAYFCASSPLTGGAYNEQFFGPGTRLTVL.

This chain links TRBV7-9 with TRBJ2-1; D gene uncertain. CDR1 SEHNR and CDR2 FQNEAQ come from the germline V gene (reference sequence). Trimming left V 5 bases short and J 3 bases short, with 17 bases between. The length of the CDR3 is 16 residues. The CDR3: CASSPRGFAFYNEQFF. The CDR3, as DNA: TGTGCCAGCAGCCCCCGCGGATTTGCTTTCTACAATGAGCAGTTCTTC.

The V gene is TRBV5-6, the J gene TRBJ1-5; 7 nucleotides match TRBD1. With 3 bases clipped from V and 5 bases from J, the junction kept 11 bases outside the gene matches. Per germline, CDR1 SGHDT and CDR2 YYEEEE. CDR3 length: 16 residues. CDR3 amino acids: CASSSGTFRGDQPQHF. The CDR3 DNA reads as TGTGCCAGCAGCTCTGGGACATTCAGGGGGGATCAGCCCCAGCATTTT.

The chain has TRBV5-1 and TRBJ2-1, with 8 bases aligning to TRBD2. This CDR3 is 15 amino acids long. Looked up from germline, CDR1 is SGHRS and CDR2 is YFSETQ. V shed 4 bases, J shed 1 base, and the junction held 4 bases outside the gene matches. The chain's CDR3 is CASSLGLASYNEQFF. The CDR3 nucleotides are TGCGCCAGCAGCCTTGGACTAGCTTCCTACAATGAGCAGTTCTTC. Complete variable domain (other parts from reference TRBV5-1 and TRBJ2-1): KAGVTQTPRYLIKTRGQQVTLSCSPISGHRSVSWYQQTPGQGLQFLFEYFSETQRNKGNFPGRFSGRQFSNSRSEMNVSTLELGDSALYLCASSLGLASYNEQFFGPGTRLTVL.

Worth noting for this clone: Germline and junction disagree at one end, which may indicate a read error. This chain connects TRBV5-1 to TRBJ1-2, with D perhaps matching TRBD1 (6 bases). From germline, CDR1 is SGHRS and CDR2 YFSETQ. The CDR3 length is 15 residues. This CDR3 reads CASSLDAGANYGYPF. The CDR3 DNA reads TGCGCCAGCAGCTTGGATGCGGGGGCTAACTATGGCTACCCCTTC.

CDR3 region: CASSPGLAGGPNEQFF. In nucleotides, the CDR3 is TGCGCCAGCAGCCCCGGACTAGCGGGGGGGCCGAATGAGCAGTTCTTC. This sequence joins TRBV5-1 and TRBJ2-1; 15 bases agree with TRBD2. From germline, CDR1 is SGHRS and CDR2 YFSETQ. The V segment lost 4 bases and the J segment 7 bases; nucleotides outside the gene matches: 6. The CDR3 totals 16 residues.

The chain has TRBV27 and TRBJ1-2; 7 positions match TRBD1. V shed 8 bases and J 5 bases; nucleotides not matched to a gene: 20. The CDR3 contains 17 residues. Germline CDR1 and CDR2: MNHEY and SMNVEV (reference sequence). The CDR3 loop reads CASRVTGWDYEDYGYTF. In nucleotides, the CDR3 is TGTGCCAGCCGCGTGACAGGGTGGGATTATGAGGATTATGGCTACACCTTC.

This chain links TRBV19 with TRBJ2-3; the match to TRBD1 covers 7 bases. The CDR3 has 13 amino acids. V shed 3 bases, J shed 5 bases, and the junction held 2 bases outside the gene matches. Germline lookup yields CDR1 LNHDA and CDR2 SQIVND (reference sequence). The CDR3, as DNA: TGTGCCAGTAGTATTAGGACAGGAGATACGCAGTATTTT. The encoded protein is CASSIRTGDTQYF.

Regarding this clone: The junction shows a germline mismatch at one end, possibly a read error. The rearrangement uses TRBV5-1 and TRBJ2-7; TRBD1 matches 9 bases. The germline CDR1 and CDR2 sequences are SGHRS and YFSETQ. The CDR3 consists of 16 residues. CDR3 in amino acids: CAGSLASGTGIYEQYF. As DNA, the CDR3 is TGCGCCGGCAGCTTGGCAAGCGGGACAGGGATCTACGAGCAGTACTTC.

The V and J genes are TRBV2 and TRBJ1-5; no clear D. CDR1 and CDR2 (germline): SNHLY, FYNNEI. The CDR3 extends over 14 amino acids. V shed 3 bases and J shed 0 bases, with 6 bases lying between them. In nucleotides, the CDR3 is TGTGCCAGCAGTGAGGAGGCTAGCAATCAGCCCCAGCATTTT. This translates into CASSEEASNQPQHF.

Concerning this clone itself: This same CDR3 is encoded by further DNA sequences in the sample. J is TRBJ2-7 and V is TRBV28; 7 bases agree with TRBD1. Germline CDR1 MDHEN, CDR2 SYDVKM. The CDR3 length is 15 residues. Trimming cost V 2 bases and J 3 bases; bases outside gene matches: 7. The CDR3 here is CASSLPGQNVYEQYF. The DNA for the CDR3 is TGTGCCAGCAGTTTACCGGGACAGAACGTCTACGAGCAGTACTTC.

V is TRBV5-1 and J is TRBJ2-2; TRBD1 matches 8 bases. J was trimmed by 5 bases and V by 1 base; bases with no gene match: 7. The CDR3 loop spans 16 amino acids. From germline, CDR1 is SGHRS and CDR2 YFSETQ. The chain's CDR3 is CASSLPAGGDTGELFF. The CDR3 coding sequence is TGCGCCAGCAGCTTGCCCGCAGGGGGCGATACCGGGGAGCTGTTTTTT.

The chain uses TRBV10-1 and TRBJ1-6; TRBD1 might be the D (6 bases). The CDR3 is 13 residues long. CDR1 WNHNN and CDR2 SYGVQD come from the germline V gene (reference sequence). The V end lost 6 bases, the J end lost 7 bases, and 10 bases lay between the germline ends. For the CDR3, the DNA is TGCGCCAGCAGCGGGGGGCGGAATTCACCCCTCCACTTT. This gives the protein CASSGGRNSPLHF.

This clone appeared a few times. V and J are TRBV6-5 and TRBJ1-5; the D gene is possibly TRBD1 (5 bases). Germline V gene lookup returns CDR1 MNHEY and CDR2 SVGAGI. The CDR3 loop spans 15 amino acids. Trimming cost V 6 bases and J 0 bases, with 12 bases left between them. The CDR3 DNA is TGTGCCAGCAGGTTGACAGTTTATAGCAATCAGCCCCAGCATTTT. Encoded protein: CASRLTVYSNQPQHF.

The rearrangement uses TRBV27 and TRBJ1-2, with D unclear. CDR1 MNHEY and CDR2 SMNVEV come from the germline V gene (reference sequence). The V gene lost 3 bases and the J gene lost 4 bases, with 12 bases spanning the gap. This CDR3 has 14 amino acids. The CDR3 loop reads CASSFAGPSYGYTF. The CDR3 region has the DNA TGTGCCAGCAGTTTTGCGGGTCCAAGCTATGGCTACACCTTC.

The J gene is TRBJ2-3, the V gene TRBV10-1; TRBD2 matches at 7 bases. With 11 bases clipped from V and 8 bases from J, the junction kept 13 bases outside the gene matches. CDR1 is WNHNN and CDR2 is SYGVQD in the germline V gene (reference sequence). CDR3 length: 13 residues. The CDR3 here is CAWGGTNGATQYF. Here the CDR3 DNA reads TGCGCCTGGGGGGGGACCAATGGGGCTACGCAGTATTTT.

The chain joins TRBV28 to TRBJ2-3; 8 bases fit TRBD2. The V segment lost 7 bases and the J segment 3 bases; nucleotides outside the gene matches: 6. The CDR3 consists of 14 residues. Germline values: CDR1 MDHEN, CDR2 SYDVKM. CDR3: CASTGGLVTDTQYF. In nucleotides, the CDR3 is TGTGCCAGCACCGGGGGACTAGTAACAGATACGCAGTATTTT. The entire variable domain, with the rest obtained from reference TRBV28 and TRBJ2-3, is as follows: DVKVTQSSRYLVKRTGEKVFLECVQDMDHENMFWYRQDPGLGLRLIYFSYDVKMKEKGDIPEGYSVSREKKERFSLILESASTNQTSMYLCASTGGLVTDTQYFGPGTRLTVL.

The chain couples TRBV9 to TRBJ2-1, with TRBD2 matching 9 bases. The germline V gene has CDR1 SGDLS and CDR2 YYNGEE. The junction had 2 bases not matched to a gene; V was cut back by 0 bases and J by 4 bases. The CDR3 loop spans 15 amino acids. In DNA, the CDR3 is TGTGCCAGCAGCGTAGCGGCGGGGGGGTACAATGAGCAGTTCTTC. Translating it yields CASSVAAGGYNEQFF. The full variable domain, its missing parts supplied by reference TRBV9 and TRBJ2-1, is DSGVTQTPKHLITATGQRVTLRCSPRSGDLSVYWYQQSLDQGLQFLIQYYNGEERAKGNILERFSAQQFPDLHSELNLSSLELGDSALYFCASSVAAGGYNEQFFGPGTRLTVL.

The CDR3 protein is CASSLGSEAFF. Here the CDR3 DNA reads TGTGCCAGCAGCCTCGGGAGCGAAGCTTTCTTT. This sequence joins TRBV5-4 and TRBJ1-1; D unresolved. The CDR3 contains 11 residues. CDR1 and CDR2 from the germline V gene are SGHNT and YYREEE (reference sequence). The ends were cut back, 4 bases at V and 8 bases at J, with 9 bases in the middle. Looking up the rest from reference TRBV5-4 and TRBJ1-1 gives the full variable domain: ETGVTQSPTHLIKTRGQQVTLRCSSQSGHNTVSWYQQALGQGPQFIFQYYREEENGRGNFPPRFSGLQFPNYSSELNVNALELDDSALYLCASSLGSEAFFGQGTRLTVV.